A single T cell receptor beta chain is shown here with its context. The antigen is undetermined. Some clones are missing from TCRdb's copy, which holds only in-frame ones; the method was immunoSEQ multiplex PCR. The table has 5,000 or so clones, roughly 72% seen once. This specimen belongs to a study of coeliac disease. Study findings and constraints: Published gliadin-specific TRB sequences appeared in about 55% of the 18 coeliac samples, 1 of 6 controls. Lower clonality than controls marked TRB and TRG repertoires from active celiac intraepithelial and lamina propria samples. The authors considered this approach unsuitable for unbiased detection of gliadin-specific T cells.

Germline lookup yields CDR1 MNHEY and CDR2 SMNVEV (reference sequence). V was cut by 5 bases and J by 3 bases, with 12 bases left in between. The CDR3 extends over 14 amino acids. The rearrangement joins TRBV27 to TRBJ2-3; maybe TRBD1 (5 bases). This sequence was found in a man aged 18 to 29 with celiac disease on a gluten-free diet. Material: lymphocytes from the gut lamina propria. CDR3 DNA sequence: TGTGCCAGCAGTCCACAGGTACCTACAGATACGCAGTATTTT. This sequence encodes CASSPQVPTDTQYF.